A single sample gave rise to the 5 T cell receptor beta chains below, sequenced in a study of blood T cell repertoires in COVID-19. Only in-frame clones appear in the TCRdb table, and some are missing; sequencing was by immunoSEQ multiplex PCR. Found here are about 200,000 clones, roughly 90% of them singletons; the top ten hold around 6%. Sequenced material: peripheral blood. Every receptor here comes from a man aged 55 to 70 who had recovered from COVID-19.

The chain combines TRBV30 with TRBJ1-6, with 7 bases matching TRBD1. The CDR3 length is 17 residues. V dropped 1 base and J dropped 4; count of bases not matched to a gene: 10. CDR1 and CDR2 (germline): GTSNPN, SVGIG (reference sequence). The CDR3 region has the DNA TGTGCCTGGAGTGGAGGACAGGTCCTTGGTTATAATTCACCCCTCCACTTT. Translating gives CAWSGGQVLGYNSPLHF.

This clone was seen only once. Here the CDR3 DNA reads TGTGCCATCAGGCCGGCAGGGGACGGAAACACCATATATTTT. The encoded protein is CAIRPAGDGNTIYF. The chain couples TRBV10-3 to TRBJ1-3; the D gene is possibly TRBD1 (6 bases). The CDR3 is made up of 14 amino acids. In germline, CDR1 is ENHRY, CDR2 SYGVKD. The V gene lost 6 bases and the J gene lost 4 bases, with 13 bases spanning the gap.

This chain uses TRBV5-5 with TRBJ2-5; TRBD1 matches 9 bases. Germline loops: CDR1 SGHKS, CDR2 YYEKEE (reference sequence). The V gene end was trimmed by 2 bases and the J gene end by 5 bases; junction bases not matched to a gene: 7. This CDR3 is 15 amino acids long. DNA for the CDR3: TGTGCCAGCAGCTTCACAGGGGGCGAATGGGAGACCCAGTACTTC. It specifies CASSFTGGEWETQYF.

DNA for the CDR3: TGTGCCAGCAGCGCCCGAGCGGGAGGGCTTTACGAGCAGTACTTC. It codes for CASSARAGGLYEQYF. The rearrangement links TRBV11-2 to TRBJ2-7; 10 bases align to TRBD2. J lost 4 bases, V lost 5 bases, and 8 bases had no gene match. CDR1 is SGHAT and CDR2 is FQNNGV in the germline V gene. The CDR3 has 15 residues.

The rearrangement joins TRBV6-5 to TRBJ2-7; D is ambiguous. The CDR3 is 13 residues long. Trimming removed 6 bases at V and 5 bases at J, with 14 bases between. Germline lookup yields CDR1 MNHEY and CDR2 SVGAGI. CDR3: CASSGGMPHEQYF. In DNA form, the CDR3 reads TGTGCCAGCAGCGGCGGAATGCCCCACGAGCAGTACTTC.